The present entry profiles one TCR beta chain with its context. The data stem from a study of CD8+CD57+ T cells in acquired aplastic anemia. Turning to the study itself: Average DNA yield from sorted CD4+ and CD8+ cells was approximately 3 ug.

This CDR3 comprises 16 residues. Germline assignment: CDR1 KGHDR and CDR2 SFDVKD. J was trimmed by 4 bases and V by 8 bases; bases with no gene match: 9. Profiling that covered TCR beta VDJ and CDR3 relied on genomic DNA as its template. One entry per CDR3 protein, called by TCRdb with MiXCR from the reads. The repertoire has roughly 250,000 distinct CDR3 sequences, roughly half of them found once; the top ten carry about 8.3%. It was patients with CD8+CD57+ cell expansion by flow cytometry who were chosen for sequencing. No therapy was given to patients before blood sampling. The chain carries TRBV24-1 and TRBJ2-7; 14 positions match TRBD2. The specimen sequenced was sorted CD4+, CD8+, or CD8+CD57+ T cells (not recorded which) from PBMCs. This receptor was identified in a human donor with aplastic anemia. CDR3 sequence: CATTSTSGRERYEQYF. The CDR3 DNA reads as TGTGCCACCACCTCGACTAGCGGGAGGGAGAGGTACGAGCAGTACTTC.